This T cell receptor beta chain was observed in a study of blood T cells in healthy people across ages. Turning to the study itself: Capture via template switching afforded approximately one barcoded beta molecule per two T cells.

Next came a second PCR, run for about 7 to 12 cycles, which used a sample-barcoded 5' primer along with a J-beta primer mix. From the 5' RACE reads, TCRdb called clonotypes with MiXCR, one entry per CDR3 protein. In the table there are about 830,000 distinct CDR3 sequences, less than 80% of which are singletons. Worth noting for this clonotype: Its specificity is not known.

Whole-study results and caveats: Naive T cell percentage by flow cytometry tracked strongly with beta diversity.

Isolation yielded PBMCs, at least 7 million per sample, in every case. Sequenced input: blood. This sequence was found in a man younger than 40 in good health.

CDR3 region: CASSQFRQGWGAEAFF. The DNA of the CDR3 is TGTGCCAGCAGCCAATTTAGACAGGGGTGGGGTGCTGAAGCTTTCTTT. V and J are TRBV3-1 and TRBJ1-1; TRBD1 agrees at 8 bases. Germline trimming cut 2 bases from V and 6 bases from J; bases unmatched to any gene: 11. CDR1 and CDR2 from the germline V gene are LGHDT and YNNKEL (reference sequence). The CDR3 consists of 16 residues.